This record looks at one T cell receptor (beta chain) sequence and its context. The antigen remains undetermined. These data are taken from a study of T cells expressing NK-cell markers. With the 5' RACE reads reprocessed, TCRdb shows one record per CDR3 protein and no DNA. The sample totals approximately 440,000 distinct CDR3 sequences; its top ten clones hold around 1.4%. Germline V gives CDR1 DFQATT, CDR2 SNEGSKA (reference sequence). CDR3 length: 13 amino acids. Study-wide points: Questions lingered over whether expanded NKG2C+ T cell clones were HCMV-specific.

Sequencing was carried out using blood T cells: a sorted CD56 or NKG2C T cell subset, CD4+ or CD8+ T cells, or bulk PBMC T cells (not recorded which). This chain joins TRBV20-1 and TRBJ2-1; checking the TCRdb D call of TRBD1 is not possible without DNA. This receptor was obtained from a woman between 50 and 59 years old in good health. The CDR3 spells CSAVSGKGNEQFF.